The 16 T cell receptor beta chains reported below all come from one sample, sequenced in a study of cytomegalovirus exposure and HLA in healthy donors. It was with 60 Vbeta and 13 Jbeta primers that the PCR ran. Data came from immunoSEQ multiplex PCR; TCRdb stores just in-frame clones and leaves some out. The sample contains 95,000 to 150,000 clones, 75% to 90% of which appear only once. Sample: PBMCs. These receptors were collected from a female donor in good health and CMV-seropositive.

V gene TRBV19 combines with J gene TRBJ2-7; 7 bases line up with TRBD1. The CDR3 has 14 amino acids. Germline V gives CDR1 LNHDA, CDR2 SQIVND (reference sequence). The V segment lost 8 bases and the J segment 4 bases; nucleotides outside the gene matches: 11. This CDR3 reads CASSRDSNYYEQYF. CDR3 coding DNA: TGTGCCAGTTCCCGGGACAGCAATTATTACGAGCAGTACTTC. Looking up the rest from reference TRBV19 and TRBJ2-7 gives the full variable domain: DGGITQSPKYLFRKEGQNVTLSCEQNLNHDAMYWYRQDPGQGLRLIYYSQIVNDFQKGDIAEGYSVSREKKESFPLTVTSAQKNPTAFYLCASSRDSNYYEQYFGPGTRLTVT.

The chain employs TRBV6-5 and TRBJ1-6; 12 bases line up with TRBD1. With V trimmed by 5 bases and J by 7 bases, 3 bases remained unmatched. Germline CDR1 is MNHEY and CDR2 is SVGAGI. The CDR3 spans 15 residues. CDR3 DNA sequence: TGTGCCAGCAGTCTAGGGACAGGGGGCAATTCACCCCTCCACTTT. As protein: CASSLGTGGNSPLHF.

This chain's CDR3 is CASSSQGSDTQYF. In DNA, the CDR3 is TGTGCCAGCAGCTCACAGGGGTCAGATACGCAGTATTTT. V and J are TRBV5-6 and TRBJ2-3; 7 nucleotides line up with TRBD1. In germline, CDR1 is SGHDT, CDR2 YYEEEE. This CDR3 is built from 13 residues. Trimming at V came to 3 bases and at J to 4 bases, leaving 2 bases not matched to a gene.

The CDR3 loop is CASSLHSTLPEAFF. The CDR3 DNA is TGTGCCAGCAGCCTCCACTCGACACTTCCTGAAGCTTTCTTT. The chain couples TRBV5-4 to TRBJ1-1, with D hard to call. CDR1 and CDR2 (germline): SGHNT, YYREEE (reference sequence). CDR3 size: 14 residues. V lost 4 bases, J lost 6 bases, and 16 bases lay in between.

This clone was seen once. This chain uses TRBV7-6 with TRBJ2-2; D perhaps matches TRBD1 (5 bases). Germline CDR1 reads SGHVS; CDR2 reads FNYEAQ. This CDR3 has 14 residues. V was clipped by 6 bases and J by 1 base, with 9 bases between them. The CDR3 here is CASRSTGNTGELFF. CDR3 DNA sequence: TGTGCCAGCAGGTCAACAGGGAACACCGGGGAGCTGTTTTTT.

This chain connects TRBV7-2 to TRBJ2-2; 7 nucleotides match TRBD1. Germline CDR1 and CDR2: SGHTA and FQGNSA. CDR3 length: 16 amino acids. With 1 base clipped from V and 8 bases from J, the junction kept 10 bases outside the gene matches. CDR3 sequence: CASSLVGTDRTGELFF. As DNA, the CDR3 is TGTGCCAGCAGCTTAGTTGGGACAGATAGAACTGGGGAGCTGTTTTTT.

About this clone itself: At the DNA level, this CDR3 is encoded by other sequences in the same sample as well. The chain joins TRBV28 to TRBJ2-7; TRBD2 aligns across 7 bases. Germline V gene sequence: CDR1 MDHEN, CDR2 SYDVKM. CDR3 length: 12 amino acids. The J segment lost 4 bases and the V segment lost 3 bases, leaving 0 bases of the junction unmatched. For the CDR3, the DNA is TGTGCCAGCAGTTTGGGGGGGTACGAGCAGTACTTC. It yields the protein CASSLGGYEQYF. The full variable domain, in which reference TRBV28 and TRBJ2-7 provide the parts outside the CDR3, is DVKVTQSSRYLVKRTGEKVFLECVQDMDHENMFWYRQDPGLGLRLIYFSYDVKMKEKGDIPEGYSVSREKKERFSLILESASTNQTSMYLCASSLGGYEQYFGPGTRLTVT.

There are a few counts of this clone. The rearrangement links TRBV2 to TRBJ2-3; 10 bases are a match to TRBD2. J gave up 7 bases and V 8 bases, and 6 bases lay outside the gene matches. The CDR3 covers 13 residues. Per germline, CDR1 SNHLY and CDR2 FYNNEI. CDR3 sequence (DNA): TGTGCCAGCCATATTAGCGGGGGGAATACGCAGTATTTT. It codes for CASHISGGNTQYF.

The V gene is TRBV6-6, the J gene TRBJ1-1; D uncertain. The CDR3 runs to 11 residues. CDR1 is MNHNY and CDR2 is SVGAGI in the germline V gene (reference sequence). V was pared by 6 bases and J by 6 bases, with 8 bases between. The CDR3 nucleotides read TGTGCCAGCAGCCTGTCTTCTGAAGCTTTCTTT. It encodes CASSLSSEAFF.

This rearrangement joins TRBV11-2 to TRBJ1-1, with D maybe TRBD1 (6 bases). There are 14 residues in the CDR3. CDR1 and CDR2 (germline): SGHAT, FQNNGV. V was shortened by 3 bases and J by 4 bases, with 12 bases between the two germline ends. As DNA, the CDR3 is TGTGCCAGCAGCTTTGCAGGGGTCGCCACTGAAGCTTTCTTT. Its protein product is CASSFAGVATEAFF.

The genes are TRBV2 and TRBJ1-3; 7 bases fit TRBD1. CDR1 and CDR2 from the germline V gene are SNHLY and FYNNEI. J was trimmed by 0 bases and V by 8 bases; bases with no gene match: 4. This CDR3 comprises 14 residues. This CDR3 is CASEQGNSGNTIYF. The DNA of the CDR3 is TGTGCCAGCGAACAGGGGAACTCTGGAAACACCATATATTTT.

The rearrangement uses TRBV12-5 and TRBJ1-4; TRBD1 is a possible D gene (6 bases). The V and J ends lost 7 bases and 2 bases respectively, with 11 bases between them. Germline V gives CDR1 LGHNT, CDR2 FRNRAP. The CDR3 extends over 14 amino acids. CDR3 DNA sequence: TGTGCTAGTGTCCTACAGGGTACTAATGAAAAACTGTTTTTT. Translating gives CASVLQGTNEKLFF.

V is TRBV5-1 and J is TRBJ1-2, with D perhaps matching TRBD1 (6 bases). Germline V CDR1 and CDR2: SGHRS, YFSETQ. The germline V and J ends were trimmed by 3 bases and 7 bases, with 13 bases remaining between them. This CDR3 is built from 13 residues. The chain's CDR3 is CASSYREQSGYTF. CDR3 sequence (DNA): TGCGCCAGCAGCTACAGGGAACAATCTGGCTACACCTTC. Full variable domain (outside the CDR3, taken from reference TRBV5-1 and TRBJ1-2): KAGVTQTPRYLIKTRGQQVTLSCSPISGHRSVSWYQQTPGQGLQFLFEYFSETQRNKGNFPGRFSGRQFSNSRSEMNVSTLELGDSALYLCASSYREQSGYTFGSGTRLTVV.

The chain recombines TRBV27 with TRBJ2-7; no reliable D call. CDR1 is MNHEY and CDR2 is SMNVEV in the germline V gene (reference sequence). There are 13 residues in the CDR3. Trimming removed 4 bases at V and 2 bases at J, with 9 bases between. The CDR3 nucleotides are TGTGCCAGCAGTTCGAGAGTGACCTACGAGCAGTACTTC. Translated, it gives CASSSRVTYEQYF.

This clone is a singleton in its sample. The CDR3 sequence: CASSSGQGTEKLFF. The CDR3, as DNA: TGTGCCAGCAGCTCCGGACAGGGAACTGAAAAACTGTTTTTT. J is TRBJ1-4 and V is TRBV7-9, with TRBD1 identical over 8 bases. V was pared by 4 bases and J by 7 bases, with 5 bases of the junction left unmatched. The germline V gene encodes CDR1 SEHNR and CDR2 FQNEAQ (reference sequence). The CDR3 extends over 14 amino acids.

The rearrangement joins TRBV29-1 to TRBJ2-3, with 9 bases fitting TRBD1. Germline V lookup: CDR1 SQVTM, CDR2 ANQGSEA. Germline trimming cut 1 base from V and 3 bases from J; bases unmatched to any gene: 5. The CDR3 is made up of 15 amino acids. The CDR3, as DNA: TGCAGCGTTGAAGCTGGGACAGGGAAAACAGATACGCAGTATTTT. The encoded protein is CSVEAGTGKTDTQYF.